This TCR beta chain originates from a study of PD-L1 blockade in urothelial cancer. About the study: Prior regimens of chemotherapy numbered 0 to 3 per patient. The researchers analyzed blood 3 weeks (second dose) and 6 weeks after treatment start. A median of roughly 140,000 T cells was found in the blood samples.

The V segment lost 4 bases and the J segment 2 bases; nucleotides outside the gene matches: 6. The CDR3 runs 15 residues. Germline CDR1 reads SGHNT; CDR2 reads YYREEE (reference sequence). Study-wide findings and caveats: For durable-benefit patients, tumor-associated blood clones expanded more at 3 weeks.

Time point specified: pretreatment peripheral blood. About this clone: Its antigen is unidentified.

Assay used: immunoSEQ multiplex PCR; TCRdb lists only in-frame clones, some missing. The sample has about 47,000 clones; approximately 78% are singletons. The sequence derives from a man aged 50-59 years with urothelial cancer. V gene TRBV5-4 combines with J gene TRBJ2-1; 7 bases are shared with TRBD2. The sequencing here drew on PBMCs, taken around atezolizumab (anti-PD-L1) treatment. Here the CDR3 reads CASSGWRGTYNEQFF. As DNA, the CDR3 is TGTGCCAGCAGCGGTTGGCGGGGGACCTACAATGAGCAGTTCTTC.